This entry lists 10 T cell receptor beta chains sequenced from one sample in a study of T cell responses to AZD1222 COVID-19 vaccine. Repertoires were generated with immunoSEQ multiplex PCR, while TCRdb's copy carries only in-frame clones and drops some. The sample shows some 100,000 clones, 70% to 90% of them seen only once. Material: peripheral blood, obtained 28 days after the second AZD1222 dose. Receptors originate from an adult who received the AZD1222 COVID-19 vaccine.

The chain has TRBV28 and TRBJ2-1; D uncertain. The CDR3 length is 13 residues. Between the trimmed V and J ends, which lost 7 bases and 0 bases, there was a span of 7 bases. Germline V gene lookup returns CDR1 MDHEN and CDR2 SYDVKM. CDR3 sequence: CASTSSSYNEQFF. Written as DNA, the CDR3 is TGTGCCAGCACAAGTAGCTCCTACAATGAGCAGTTCTTC. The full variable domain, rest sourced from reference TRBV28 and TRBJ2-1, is DVKVTQSSRYLVKRTGEKVFLECVQDMDHENMFWYRQDPGLGLRLIYFSYDVKMKEKGDIPEGYSVSREKKERFSLILESASTNQTSMYLCASTSSSYNEQFFGPGTRLTVL.

In DNA, the CDR3 is TGCGCCAGCAGCTGGACACGAGCCTCCTACGAGCAGTACTTC. It specifies CASSWTRASYEQYF. The chain joins TRBV5-1 to TRBJ2-7; D may be TRBD1 (5 bases). Deletions cut 3 bases from V and 0 bases from J, with 10 bases between. The CDR3 consists of 14 residues. Germline V gene sequence: CDR1 SGHRS, CDR2 YFSETQ.

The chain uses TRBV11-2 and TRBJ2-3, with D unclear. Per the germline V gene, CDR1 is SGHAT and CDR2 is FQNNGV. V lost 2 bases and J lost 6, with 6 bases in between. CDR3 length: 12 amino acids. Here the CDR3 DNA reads TGTGCCAGCAGCTTAAGAATCGATACGCAGTATTTT. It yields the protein CASSLRIDTQYF.

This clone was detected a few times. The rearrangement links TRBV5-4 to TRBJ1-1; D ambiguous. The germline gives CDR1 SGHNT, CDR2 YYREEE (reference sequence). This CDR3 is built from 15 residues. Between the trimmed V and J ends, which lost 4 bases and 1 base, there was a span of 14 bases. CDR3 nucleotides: TGTGCCAGCAGCCCCCCCCGTGGTACGAACACTGAAGCTTTCTTT. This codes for CASSPPRGTNTEAFF.

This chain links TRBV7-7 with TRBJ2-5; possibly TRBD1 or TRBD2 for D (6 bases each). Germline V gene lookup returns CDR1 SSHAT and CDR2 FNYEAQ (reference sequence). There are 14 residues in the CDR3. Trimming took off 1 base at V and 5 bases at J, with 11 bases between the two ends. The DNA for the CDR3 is TGTGCCAGCAGCTTAGTTAGGGGGGCGGAGACCCAGTACTTC. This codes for CASSLVRGAETQYF.

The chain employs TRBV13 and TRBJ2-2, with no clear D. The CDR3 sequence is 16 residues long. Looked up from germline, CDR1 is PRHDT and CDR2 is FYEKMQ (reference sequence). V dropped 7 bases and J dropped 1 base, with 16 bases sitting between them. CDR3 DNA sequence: TGTGCCAGCACTTTTTCCCTGTCCAAGAACACCGGGGAGCTGTTTTTT. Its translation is CASTFSLSKNTGELFF.

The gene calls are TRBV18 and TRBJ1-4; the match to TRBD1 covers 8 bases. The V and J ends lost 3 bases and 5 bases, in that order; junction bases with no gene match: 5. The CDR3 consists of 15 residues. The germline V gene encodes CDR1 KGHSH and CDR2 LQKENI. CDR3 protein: CASSPQGALNEKLFF. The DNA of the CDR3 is TGTGCCAGCTCACCCCAGGGGGCTCTAAATGAAAAACTGTTTTTT.

This CDR3 reads CASSLVQGQSEQYF. Here the CDR3 DNA reads TGTGCCAGCAGCTTAGTACAGGGCCAAAGCGAGCAGTACTTC. The chain uses TRBV7-9 and TRBJ2-7, with D possibly being TRBD1 (6 bases). Trimming left V 1 base short and J 6 bases short, with 13 bases between. The length of the CDR3 is 14 residues. The germline CDR1 and CDR2 sequences are SEHNR and FQNEAQ (reference sequence).

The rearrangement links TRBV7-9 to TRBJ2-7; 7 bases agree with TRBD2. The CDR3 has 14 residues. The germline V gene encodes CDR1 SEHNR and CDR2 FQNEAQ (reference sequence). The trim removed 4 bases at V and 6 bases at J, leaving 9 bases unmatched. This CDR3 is CASSSDLREGEQYF. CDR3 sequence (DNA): TGTGCCAGCAGCTCGGACCTCAGGGAGGGCGAGCAGTACTTC.

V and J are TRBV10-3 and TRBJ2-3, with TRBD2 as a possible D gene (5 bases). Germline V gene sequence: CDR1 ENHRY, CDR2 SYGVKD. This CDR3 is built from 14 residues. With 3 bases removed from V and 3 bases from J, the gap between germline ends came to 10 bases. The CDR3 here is CAISDLVATDTQYF. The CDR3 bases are TGTGCCATCAGTGATTTGGTAGCGACAGATACGCAGTATTTT.